These T cell receptor beta chains were read from a single sample in a study of T cell changes during pregnancy in multiple sclerosis. Data came from immunoSEQ multiplex PCR; TCRdb stores just in-frame clones and leaves some out. The sample has approximately 47,000 clones, about 90% seen once. The material sequenced was peripheral blood, taken in the first trimester of pregnancy. These receptor sequences come from a female donor with multiple sclerosis, enrolled in a pregnancy study. CDR3s include the opening cysteine and the closing phenylalanine or tryptophan.

J: TRBJ2-3
V: TRBV15
CDR3: CATSRTSGGSSTDTQYF

J: TRBJ2-7
V: TRBV25-1
CDR3: CASSDSSGAGEQYF

J: TRBJ2-7
V: TRBV6-5
CDR3: CASSYSAGGSYEQYF

J: TRBJ1-2
V: TRBV5-4
CDR3: CASSFVGANYGYTF

J: TRBJ1-4
V: TRBV6-5
CDR3: CASSYDLRGEKLFF

J: TRBJ1-5
V: TRBV27
CDR3: CASRPYDRYGDQPQHF

J: TRBJ2-3
V: TRBV9
CDR3: CASSVTGTDTQYF

J: TRBJ2-3
V: TRBV5-1
CDR3: CASSPRDSHTDTQYF

J: TRBJ1-1
V: TRBV30
CDR3: CATKAGMNTEAFF

J: TRBJ1-2
V: TRBV5-1
CDR3: CASRATGNYGYTF

J: TRBJ1-2
V: TRBV19
CDR3: CASSIADSGGYTF

J: TRBJ2-5
V: TRBV6-5
CDR3: CASSYGRTGTQETQYF

J: TRBJ1-1
V: TRBV7-9
CDR3: CASSLAGQLYTEAFF

J: TRBJ2-5
V: TRBV5-1
CDR3: CASSFRSVRETQYF

J: TRBJ1-6
V: TRBV5-6
CDR3: CASSLQGNSPLHF

J: TRBJ2-7
V: TRBV7-2
CDR3: CASRLPGLLYEQYF

J: TRBJ1-4
V: TRBV4-1
CDR3: CASSQEIQGRGEKLFF

J: TRBJ2-2
V: TRBV14
CDR3: CASSQGRVYAGELFF

J: TRBJ1-6
V: TRBV7-6
CDR3: CASSKRQGPNSPLHF

J: TRBJ1-2
V: TRBV9
CDR3: CASSVGRGDYGYTF

J: TRBJ1-2
V: TRBV19
CDR3: CASSAVYGYTF

J: TRBJ2-2
V: TRBV9
CDR3: CASSASTNTGELFF

J: TRBJ1-1
V: TRBV29-1
CDR3: CSVETGGNTEAFF

J: TRBJ2-7
V: TRBV5-4
CDR3: CASSLVPGPYEQYF

J: TRBJ1-2
V: TRBV5-1
CDR3: CASSLVGGDLNYGYTF

J: TRBJ2-3
V: TRBV5-1
CDR3: CASSLGGRGYTDTQYF

J: TRBJ2-5
V: TRBV19
CDR3: CASSMGTSPETQYF

J: TRBJ1-1
V: TRBV4-3
CDR3: CASSQSLHPRVNTEAFF

J: TRBJ2-2
V: TRBV7-3
CDR3: CASSPQGVDTGELFF

J: TRBJ1-6
V: TRBV18
CDR3: CASSPPMAGGYSPLHF

J: TRBJ1-2
V: TRBV5-6
CDR3: CASSLWTAYYGYTF

J: TRBJ1-5
V: TRBV9
CDR3: CASSPRSGSNQPQHF